The 13 T cell receptor beta chains reported below all come from one sample, sequenced in a study of blood T cells in healthy people across ages. For the second PCR, which ran for roughly 6 to 11 cycles, a sample-barcoded 5' primer and a J-beta primer mix were used. TCRdb passed the 5' RACE reads through MiXCR, listing each CDR3 protein once. The data hold about 1.1 million distinct CDR3 sequences, with roughly two fifths observed a single time. The sample taken for sequencing was blood. All receptors derive from a man between 18 and 29 years old in good health.

At least ten counts were recorded for this clonotype. V usage is TRBV2 and J usage is TRBJ2-7, with D tentatively TRBD2 (5 bases). Trimming removed 3 bases at V and 3 bases at J, with 6 bases between. The CDR3 totals 12 residues. Germline values: CDR1 SNHLY, CDR2 FYNNEI. CDR3 bases: TGTGCCAGCAGTGATCGGGACTACGAGCAGTACTTC. This translates into CASSDRDYEQYF.

This chain links TRBV6-2 or TRBV6-3 with TRBJ1-1; D is unclear. The CDR3 extends over 13 amino acids. Looked up from germline, CDR1 is MNHEY and CDR2 is SVGEGT. The V and J ends lost 2 bases and 1 base respectively, with 5 bases between them. Here the CDR3 reads CASSYTSNTEAFF. In DNA, the CDR3 is TGTGCCAGCAGTTACACTTCGAACACTGAAGCTTTCTTT.

V and J are TRBV2 and TRBJ2-1; 8 bases line up with TRBD1. V shed 7 bases, J shed 7 bases, and the junction held 15 bases outside the gene matches. Germline CDR1 SNHLY, CDR2 FYNNEI. The CDR3 is 16 amino acids. The CDR3: CASTGTVDRVYNEQFF. In DNA, the CDR3 is TGTGCCAGCACCGGGACCGTGGACAGGGTCTATAATGAGCAGTTCTTC.

This clonotype was detected a few times. The V and J genes are TRBV10-3 and TRBJ2-5, with 7 bases lining up with TRBD1. The CDR3 totals 13 residues. Unmatched junction bases numbered 15, after V lost 9 bases and J lost 11 bases. The germline CDR1 and CDR2 sequences are ENHRY and SYGVKD. The CDR3 region has the DNA TGTGCCATAATGGACAGGCTTAGCGATGAGCAGTACTTC. This codes for CAIMDRLSDEQYF.

In its sample, this clonotype was seen a few times. This chain connects TRBV15 to TRBJ1-6; a possible D gene is TRBD1 (6 bases). V was cut by 6 bases and J by 4 bases, with 10 bases left in between. The CDR3 loop spans 14 amino acids. CDR1 LNHNV and CDR2 YYDKDF come from the germline V gene (reference sequence). The CDR3 DNA is TGTGCCACCAGTTCAGACAGGTATAATTCACCCCTCCACTTT. This codes for CATSSDRYNSPLHF.

The genes are TRBV5-6 and TRBJ2-2; 9 bases match TRBD1. The CDR3 sequence is 17 residues long. With 0 bases clipped from V and 6 bases from J, the junction kept 9 bases outside the gene matches. Per the germline V gene, CDR1 is SGHDT and CDR2 is YYEEEE. The CDR3 bases are TGTGCCAGCAGCTTGGATGGACAGGGGTGGATTGCCGGGGAGCTGTTTTTT. Protein: CASSLDGQGWIAGELFF.

The genes are TRBV12-3 or TRBV12-4 and TRBJ2-4; 11 positions agree with TRBD2. Near its end, the DNA agrees better with TRBJ2-7, so the J call may be wrong. This CDR3 has 15 residues. The CDR3 loop is CASSAPSGRFNEQYF. The CDR3 nucleotides read TGTGCCAGCAGCGCCCCTAGCGGGAGGTTCAACGAGCAGTACTTC.

The rearrangement uses TRBV11-1 and TRBJ2-4, with a weak D call TRBD1 (6 bases). The CDR3 consists of 16 residues. Germline V CDR1 and CDR2: SGHAT, FQDESV (reference sequence). Deletions cut 7 bases from V and 4 bases from J, with 20 bases between. The CDR3 region is CASTPRIRQEKNIQYF. The CDR3 nucleotides are TGTGCCAGCACCCCTAGAATCCGACAGGAGAAAAACATTCAGTACTTC.

This clonotype has ten or more counts. The chain carries TRBV7-2 and TRBJ1-2; TRBD1 agrees at 8 bases. V was clipped by 2 bases and J by 5 bases; unmatched bases: 10. Germline lookup yields CDR1 SGHTA and CDR2 FQGNSA. The CDR3 loop spans 16 amino acids. CDR3 amino acids: CASSLRHGTGLYGYTF. CDR3 nucleotide sequence: TGTGCCAGCAGCTTACGTCATGGGACAGGTCTTTATGGCTACACCTTC.

This clonotype came up once. The rearrangement uses TRBV29-1 and TRBJ1-1; TRBD1 agrees at 10 bases. The CDR3 covers 14 residues. With 8 bases clipped from V and 5 bases from J, the junction kept 11 bases outside the gene matches. CDR1 and CDR2 (germline): SQVTM, ANQGSEA. As DNA, the CDR3 is TGCAGCACGGGACAGGGGCTAATATTAACTGAAGCTTTCTTT. It specifies CSTGQGLILTEAFF.

This chain connects TRBV15 to TRBJ2-5; D not resolved. Germline CDR1 is LNHNV and CDR2 is YYDKDF (reference sequence). The CDR3 loop spans 12 amino acids. Trimming took off 0 bases at V and 4 bases at J, with 3 bases between the two ends. The CDR3 reads CATSRDRETQYF. CDR3 coding DNA: TGTGCCACCAGCAGAGACAGAGAGACCCAGTACTTC.

The gene calls are TRBV6-1 and TRBJ2-7, with 9 bases identical to TRBD1. Trimming at V came to 6 bases and at J to 0 bases, leaving 18 bases not matched to a gene. Germline V gene lookup returns CDR1 MNHNS and CDR2 SASEGT. This CDR3 is built from 19 residues. The CDR3 sequence: CASRKSSQKDRGVSYEQYF. The CDR3, as DNA: TGTGCCAGCAGAAAATCATCACAAAAAGACAGGGGGGTCTCCTACGAGCAGTACTTC.

This clonotype has just a few counts. The gene calls are TRBV10-3 and TRBJ2-6, with D perhaps TRBD2 (6 bases). The CDR3 is 18 amino acids. The V end lost 3 bases, the J end lost 0 bases, and 15 bases lay between the germline ends. Per germline, CDR1 ENHRY and CDR2 SYGVKD. The CDR3 DNA sequence: TGTGCCATCAGTGATTCGGGGACTGTTAGCTCTGGGGCCAACGTCCTGACTTTC. Protein: CAISDSGTVSSGANVLTF.